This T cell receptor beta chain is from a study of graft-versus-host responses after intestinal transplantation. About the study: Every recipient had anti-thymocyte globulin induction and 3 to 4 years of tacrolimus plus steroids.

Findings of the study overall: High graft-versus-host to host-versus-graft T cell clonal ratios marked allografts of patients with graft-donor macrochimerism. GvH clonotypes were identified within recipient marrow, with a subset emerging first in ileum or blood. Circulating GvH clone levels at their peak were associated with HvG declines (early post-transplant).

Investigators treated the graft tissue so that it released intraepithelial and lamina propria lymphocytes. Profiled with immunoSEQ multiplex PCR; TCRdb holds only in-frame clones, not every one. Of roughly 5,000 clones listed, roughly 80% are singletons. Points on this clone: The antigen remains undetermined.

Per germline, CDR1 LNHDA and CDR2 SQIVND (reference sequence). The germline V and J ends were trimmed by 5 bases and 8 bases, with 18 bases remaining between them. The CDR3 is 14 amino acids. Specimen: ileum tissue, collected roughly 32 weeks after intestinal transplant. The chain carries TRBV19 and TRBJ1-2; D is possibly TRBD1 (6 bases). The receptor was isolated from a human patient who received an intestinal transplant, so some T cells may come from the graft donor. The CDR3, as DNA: TGTGCCAGTAGTTTTCCGATGGGGGCGGACGGCTACACCTTC. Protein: CASSFPMGADGYTF.